The clone carrying this T cell receptor beta chain was found a few times. The sample originates from a study of T-cell reconstitution after alpha-beta-depleted transplantation in children. This CDR3 is built from 15 residues. Germline-derived CDR1 and CDR2 are LNHNV and YYDKDF (reference sequence). V lost 0 bases to trimming and J lost 1 base, with 10 bases between them. As it was prepared, the TCRbeta library received unique molecular identifiers. TCRdb re-analysed the PCR reads in MiXCR, keeping a single row per CDR3 protein. The sample has almost 500,000 distinct CDR3 sequences; about an eighth are singletons.

The sequence was collected from a human donor who donated a stem cell graft to a child with combined immunodeficiency. This specimen was PBMCs from the stem cell graft donor, taken from the stem cell graft. The chain recombines TRBV15 with TRBJ2-7, with a possible D match to TRBD2 (5 bases). The CDR3 is CATSRDLAWSYEQYF. CDR3 in DNA: TGTGCCACCAGCAGAGATCTAGCTTGGTCCTACGAGCAGTACTTC.